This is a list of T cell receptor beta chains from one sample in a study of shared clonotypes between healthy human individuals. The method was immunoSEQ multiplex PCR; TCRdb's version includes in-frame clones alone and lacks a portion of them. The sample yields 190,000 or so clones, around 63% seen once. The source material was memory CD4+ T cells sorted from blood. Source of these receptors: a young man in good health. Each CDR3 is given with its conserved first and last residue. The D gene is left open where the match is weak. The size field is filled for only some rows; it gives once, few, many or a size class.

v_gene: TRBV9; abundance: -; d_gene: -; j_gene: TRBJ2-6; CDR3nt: TGTGCCAGCAGCGTAGAACAGGGTAAGACGGTGGTCAACGTCCTGACTTTC; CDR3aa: CASSVEQGKTVVNVLTF
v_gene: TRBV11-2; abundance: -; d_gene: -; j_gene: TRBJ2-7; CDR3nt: TGTGCCAGCAGTCCTGCCAGGATCAACGAGCAGTACTTC; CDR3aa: CASSPARINEQYF
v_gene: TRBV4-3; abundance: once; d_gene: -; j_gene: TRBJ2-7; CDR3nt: TGCGCCAGCAGCCAAGATGACAGAACCTACGAGCAGTACTTC; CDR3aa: CASSQDDRTYEQYF
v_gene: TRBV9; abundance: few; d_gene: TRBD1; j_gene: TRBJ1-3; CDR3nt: TGTGCCAGCAGCTCCCAGGGGGCAAACACCATATATTTT; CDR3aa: CASSSQGANTIYF
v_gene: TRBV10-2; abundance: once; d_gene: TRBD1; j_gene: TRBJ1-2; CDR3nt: TGCGCCAGCAGTGAGCTCATGGACAGGGGAAGTGGCTACACCTTC; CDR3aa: CASSELMDRGSGYTF
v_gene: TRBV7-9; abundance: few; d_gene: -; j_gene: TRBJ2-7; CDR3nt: TGTGCCAGCAGCTTAGACACCTACGAGCAGTACTTC; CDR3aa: CASSLDTYEQYF
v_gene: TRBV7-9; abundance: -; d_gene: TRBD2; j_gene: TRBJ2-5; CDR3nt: TGTGCCAGCAGCTTTACTAGCGGGAGATACGGGACCCAGTACTTC; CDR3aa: CASSFTSGRYGTQYF
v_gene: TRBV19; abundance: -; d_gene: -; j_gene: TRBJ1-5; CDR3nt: TGTGCCAGTAGTATGATGGAACGGGGGGCCTGGCAGCCCCAGCATTTT; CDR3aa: CASSMMERGAWQPQHF
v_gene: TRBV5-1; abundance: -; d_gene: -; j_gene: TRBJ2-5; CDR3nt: TGCGCCAGCAGCACCCAGGACACCGGACCCCAAGAGACCCAGTACTTC; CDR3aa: CASSTQDTGPQETQYF
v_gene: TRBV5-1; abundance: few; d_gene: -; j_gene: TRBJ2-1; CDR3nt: TGCGCCAGCAGCGCCGACGGGGAGAAATACAATGAGCAGTTCTTC; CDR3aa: CASSADGEKYNEQFF
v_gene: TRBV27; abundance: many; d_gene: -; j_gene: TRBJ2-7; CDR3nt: TGTGCCTCCAGCCGGGGGATCGAGCAGTACTTC; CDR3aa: CASSRGIEQYF
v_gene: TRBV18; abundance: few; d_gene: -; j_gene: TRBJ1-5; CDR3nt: TGTGCCAGCTCACCTTTGGGGGCTGAAAATCAGCCCCAGCATTTT; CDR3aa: CASSPLGAENQPQHF
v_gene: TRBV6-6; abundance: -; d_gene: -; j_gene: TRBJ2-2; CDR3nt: TGTGCCAGCAGTTACTCGATGGGGGCGAACACCGGGGAGCTGTTTTTT; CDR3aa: CASSYSMGANTGELFF
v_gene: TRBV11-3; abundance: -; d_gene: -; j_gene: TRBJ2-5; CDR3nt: TGTGCCAGCAGCCCGGAGGGGGGAGATGGGGGAGAGACCCAGTACTTC; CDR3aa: CASSPEGGDGGETQYF
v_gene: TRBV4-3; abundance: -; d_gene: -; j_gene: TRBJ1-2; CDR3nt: TGCGCCAGCAGCCAAGGGGGTTTTAACTATGGCTACACCTTC; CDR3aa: CASSQGGFNYGYTF
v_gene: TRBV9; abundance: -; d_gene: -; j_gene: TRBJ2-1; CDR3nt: TGTGCCAGCAGCGTAGGGGCGGGAACAGGTCTTGCGGGTGAGCAGTTCTTC; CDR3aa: CASSVGAGTGLAGEQFF
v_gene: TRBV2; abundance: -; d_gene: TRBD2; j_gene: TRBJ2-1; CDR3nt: TGTGCCAGCCGACTAGCGGGAGGAGGGTCCTACAATGAGCAGTTCTTC; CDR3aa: CASRLAGGGSYNEQFF
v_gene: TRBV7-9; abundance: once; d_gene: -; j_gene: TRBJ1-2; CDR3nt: TGTGCCAGCAGCTTAGCGCAGTTTCGGGGATATGGCTACACCTTC; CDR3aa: CASSLAQFRGYGYTF
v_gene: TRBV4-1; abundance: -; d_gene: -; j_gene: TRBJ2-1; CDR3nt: TGCGCCAGCAGGAGAGTGAGGAGCTCCTACAATGAGCAGTTCTTC; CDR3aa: CASRRVRSSYNEQFF
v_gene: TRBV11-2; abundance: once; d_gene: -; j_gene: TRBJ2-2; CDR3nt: TGTGCCAGCAGCCCCCTAGTGGGGGAGCTGTTTTTT; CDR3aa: CASSPLVGELFF
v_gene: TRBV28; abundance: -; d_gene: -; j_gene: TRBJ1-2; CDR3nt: TGTGCCAGCAGTCTCGTGGGCAGGGCGGGGTATGGCTACACCTTC; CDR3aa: CASSLVGRAGYGYTF
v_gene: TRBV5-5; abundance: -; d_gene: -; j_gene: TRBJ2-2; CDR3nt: TGTGCCAGCAGCTTCAGGTCGGGCGGGGAGCTGTTTTTT; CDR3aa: CASSFRSGGELFF
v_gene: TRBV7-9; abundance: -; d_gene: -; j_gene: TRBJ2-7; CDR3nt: TGTGCCAGCAGCCCCCTGAGCTCCTACGAGCAGTACTTC; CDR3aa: CASSPLSSYEQYF
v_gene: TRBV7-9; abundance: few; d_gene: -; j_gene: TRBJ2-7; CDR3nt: TGTGCCAGCAGCTTAGAGGGCCAGGGACCCGAGCAGTACTTC; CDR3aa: CASSLEGQGPEQYF
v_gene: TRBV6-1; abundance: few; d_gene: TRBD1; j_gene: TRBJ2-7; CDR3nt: TGTGCCAGCAGTCCTGACAGGGAATATTACGAGCAGTACTTC; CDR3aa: CASSPDREYYEQYF
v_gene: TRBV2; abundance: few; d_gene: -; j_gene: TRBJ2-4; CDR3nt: TGTGCCAGCAGTGTAGGGGGGCAGCAAAACATTCAGTACTTC; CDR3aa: CASSVGGQQNIQYF
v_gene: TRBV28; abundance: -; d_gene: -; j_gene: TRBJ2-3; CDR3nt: TGTGCCAGCAGTTTCGGGTATAGCACAGATACGCAGTATTTT; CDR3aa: CASSFGYSTDTQYF